Here is one TCR beta chain with its context. This clone was seen a few times. The antigen this receptor binds is unknown. No quality values exist for individual bases; no much larger clone is one base distant. Samples labelled H came from distinct, geographically separated regions of the hepatocellular carcinoma nodule. All patients had early-stage hepatocellular carcinoma and received no therapy before surgical resection. The sampled areas showed no macroscopic signs of necrosis or hemorrhage. TCR sequencing (ImmunoSeq) was performed on multiple regions from a couple of patients. Frozen resection tissue samples were collected at least 1 cm apart from each other. Genomic DNA was isolated from bulk tissue with the DNeasy blood and tissue kit. The immunoSEQ assay was used to sequence TCR beta chain CDR3 regions from genomic DNA. Rearranged VDJ segments were amplified with primers annealing to V and J segments. In the paper's pipeline: The ImmunoSeq Analyzer software was used to calculate clonality and richness metrics. To find clones with differing abundance between regions, Fisher's exact test was applied together with a beta-binomial method for extra stringency. Here the immuneACCESS table is served through TCRdb, limited to in-frame sequences with V and J called. Missing clones are a known gap in these copies; in checked studies unresolved V genes cover under half, and the rest lacks a known reason. That table gives V, J and clone size, and the DNA gave D and trimming. This sample is represented by more than 6,000 clones; about 55% of them were singletons. Approximately 15% of the sample is held by the ten biggest clonotypes.

Spanning cysteine to phenylalanine, the CDR3 consists of 14 amino acids. Solely the CDR3 DNA is kept, with 42 bases framed from the first base. Taken from the germline V gene, the CDR1 and CDR2 loops are MNHNS and SASEGT. V is clipped by 5 bases and J by 7 bases, and the sequence between their germline boundaries is 14 bases long. This specimen belongs to a study of intratumoral heterogeneity in liver cancer. Turning to the overall study: Across the full 14-patient cohort, most patients were male and the median age was approximately 59 years. RNA-seq, DNA sequencing, TCR-seq and SNP array data from multiple regions of hepatocellular carcinoma specimens were combined in the study to investigate intratumor heterogeneity. The overall cohort comprised some 70 multiregional samples from roughly 15 HCC patients, with 45 to 55 tumoral and around 20 adjacent nontumoral regions. The full study reports these points: The authors noted a relatively low number of patients and under-sampled tumor-infiltrating lymphocyte representation as limitations. According to the report, TCR sequencing confirmed the RNA-seq-based estimates of regional differences in tumor-infiltrating lymphocyte burden. Tumor region a in each sequenced patient had significantly more unique T-cell clonal expansions than region b. Within each sequenced patient, no significant difference in overall T cell clonality was found between tumor regions.

Source: tumor tissue, taken before any cancer treatment. The sequence links TRBV6-1 to TRBJ1-4, with no confidently assigned D gene. The TCR comes from a man between 65 and 85 years old with hepatocellular carcinoma. In nucleotide form, the sequence is TGTGCCAGCAGTTGGCCTGGAGACGGTGAAAAACTGTTTTTT. This translates into CASSWPGDGEKLFF.